A single sample is the source of the 23 T cell receptor beta chains below, sequenced in a study of blood T cell repertoires in COVID-19. Libraries were prepared by immunoSEQ multiplex PCR; TCRdb keeps only in-frame clonotypes and omits some of them. Among some 530,000 clones listed, approximately 85% were seen once. The sample taken for sequencing was peripheral blood. All receptors come from a human donor in a cohort sampled during active COVID-19.

The rearrangement joins TRBV30 to TRBJ2-7; tentatively, D is TRBD1 (5 bases). This CDR3 spans 14 amino acids. Trimming took 6 bases from V and 6 from J, leaving 21 bases between them. CDR1 GTSNPN and CDR2 SVGIG come from the germline V gene (reference sequence). Written as DNA, the CDR3 is TGTGCCTGCACCCAAGGGGAAAGAACCGGCGAGCAGTACTTC. This encodes CACTQGERTGEQYF.

Turning to this clone: Distinct nucleotide sequences in the sample also encode this CDR3. For the CDR3, the DNA is TGTGCCAGCAGTTTATCGAGATCCACAGATACGCAGTATTTT. This encodes CASSLSRSTDTQYF. The chain joins TRBV27 to TRBJ2-3; D not certain. This CDR3 is 14 amino acids long. Germline values: CDR1 MNHEY, CDR2 SMNVEV (reference sequence). The V end was cut by 0 bases, the J end by 2 bases, with 6 bases between.

V is TRBV24-1 and J is TRBJ2-2; 7 nucleotides align to TRBD1. The germline CDR1 and CDR2 sequences are KGHDR and SFDVKD. CDR3 length: 16 residues. V lost 5 bases, J lost 0 bases, and 5 bases stayed unmatched. The CDR3 reads CATSGQGVSNTGELFF. CDR3 in DNA: TGTGCCACCAGTGGACAGGGAGTGTCGAACACCGGGGAGCTGTTTTTT.

This clone showed up just a few times. V usage is TRBV2 and J usage is TRBJ1-1; a weak D match, TRBD1 (5 bases). CDR3 size: 15 residues. The V gene's germline CDR1 is SNHLY and CDR2 FYNNEI. V was shortened by 3 bases and J by 2 bases, with 13 bases between the two germline ends. CDR3 DNA: TGTGCCAGCAGTGACCAGGGTACAAGAAACACTGAAGCTTTCTTT. Residues: CASSDQGTRNTEAFF.

The rearrangement uses TRBV2 and TRBJ2-1; the match to TRBD2 covers 12 bases. Germline V gives CDR1 SNHLY, CDR2 FYNNEI. This CDR3 region has 14 residues. The V segment lost 6 bases and the J segment 8 bases; nucleotides outside the gene matches: 5. This CDR3 reads CASRRLAGEDEQFF. The CDR3 coding sequence is TGTGCCAGCAGAAGACTAGCGGGAGAAGATGAGCAGTTCTTC.

This chain joins TRBV25-1 and TRBJ1-1; D not resolved. V lost 4 bases to trimming and J lost 7 bases, with 10 bases between them. The CDR3 spans 12 residues. CDR1 is MGHDK, CDR2 SYGVNS, per germline. The CDR3 coding sequence is TGTGCCAGCAGTGGTACTACTTATGAAGCTTTCTTT. Protein sequence: CASSGTTYEAFF.

The chain employs TRBV6-5 and TRBJ2-3, with TRBD1 as a possible D gene (6 bases). This CDR3 region has 14 residues. The ends were cut back, 6 bases at V and 2 bases at J, with 12 bases in the middle. The germline V gene encodes CDR1 MNHEY and CDR2 SVGAGI. CDR3 loop: CASSLGQPTDTQYF. The CDR3 DNA follows: TGTGCCAGCAGCCTCGGACAGCCCACAGATACGCAGTATTTT.

This chain joins TRBV19 and TRBJ1-5, with D possibly being TRBD1 (5 bases). V lost 3 bases and J lost 2, with 14 bases in between. Germline V lookup: CDR1 LNHDA, CDR2 SQIVND (reference sequence). The length of the CDR3 is 16 residues. Here the CDR3 reads CASSIGGEKGNQPQHF. The CDR3 region has the DNA TGTGCCAGTAGTATCGGGGGGGAAAAGGGCAATCAGCCCCAGCATTTT.

The V and J genes are TRBV7-3 and TRBJ2-1, with D possibly TRBD2 on 5 matching bases. The ends were cut back, 1 base at V and 4 bases at J, with 11 bases in the middle. The CDR3 has 15 residues. Looked up from germline, CDR1 is SGHTA and CDR2 is FQGTGA. The CDR3 DNA reads as TGTGCCAGCAGCTTAAGGGCTAGCAATTACAATGAGCAGTTCTTC. Translated, it gives CASSLRASNYNEQFF.

The chain joins TRBV2 to TRBJ1-2; D is unresolved. There are 14 residues in the CDR3. V was cut by 7 bases and J by 7 bases, with 19 bases left in between. The germline gives CDR1 SNHLY, CDR2 FYNNEI. The CDR3 bases are TGTGCCAGCACCCCTTCAGGCTACCCCACTGGCTACACCTTC. This encodes CASTPSGYPTGYTF. Full variable domain (missing parts from reference TRBV2 and TRBJ1-2): EPEVTQTPSHQVTQMGQEVILRCVPISNHLYFYWYRQILGQKVEFLVSFYNNEISEKSEIFDDQFSVERPDGSNFTLKIRSTKLEDSAMYFCASTPSGYPTGYTFGSGTRLTVV.

The V call is TRBV5-8, the J call TRBJ1-5; the D gene is possibly TRBD1 (6 bases). V gave up 7 bases and J gave up 6 bases, with 26 bases separating them. Germline CDR1 is SGHTS and CDR2 is YDEGEE. CDR3 size: 17 residues. The CDR3 here is CASGREGTGTLSQPQHF. CDR3 in DNA: TGTGCCAGCGGGAGGGAGGGCACCGGGACACTGAGTCAGCCCCAGCATTTT.

This clone was observed a few times. V is TRBV7-8 and J is TRBJ2-7; TRBD1 is a possible D gene (6 bases). The CDR3 length is 13 residues. The V end was cut by 0 bases, the J end by 4 bases, with 7 bases between. The germline V gene has CDR1 SGHVS and CDR2 FQNEAQ. CDR3 residues: CASSLAGQYEQYF. The CDR3 nucleotides are TGTGCCAGCAGCTTAGCCGGACAGTACGAGCAGTACTTC.

This clone has just one count. The chain carries TRBV19 and TRBJ2-2; the match to TRBD1 covers 8 bases. V lost 5 bases to trimming and J lost 7 bases; unmatched junction nucleotides: 6. CDR3 length: 14 amino acids. The germline V gene encodes CDR1 LNHDA and CDR2 SQIVND (reference sequence). The CDR3 nucleotides are TGTGCCAGTAGTCTCCAGGGGGCCGGCGGGGAGCTGTTTTTT. Amino acids: CASSLQGAGGELFF.

J is TRBJ1-6 and V is TRBV12-5; unclear D gene. This CDR3 is 15 amino acids long. Germline V gene sequence: CDR1 LGHNT, CDR2 FRNRAP. Between the trimmed V and J ends, which lost 0 bases and 6 bases, there was a span of 9 bases. The CDR3 reads CASGLVLNVNSPLHF. For the CDR3, the DNA is TGTGCTAGTGGTTTGGTACTTAATGTTAATTCACCCCTCCACTTT.

This chain links TRBV28 with TRBJ1-4; 9 positions match TRBD1. This CDR3 is built from 16 residues. The germline gives CDR1 MDHEN, CDR2 SYDVKM. V gave up 5 bases and J gave up 8 bases; unmatched junction bases: 12. This CDR3 reads CASSVPGQGLEEKLFF. The DNA for the CDR3 is TGTGCCAGCAGTGTCCCGGGACAGGGTCTGGAGGAAAAACTGTTTTTT.

This chain uses TRBV4-3 with TRBJ1-5; D ambiguous. The germline V and J ends were trimmed by 0 bases and 2 bases, with 8 bases remaining between them. The CDR3 has 15 residues. The germline V gene has CDR1 LGHNA and CDR2 YSLEER. CDR3 residues: CASSQDRVGNQPQHF. CDR3 in DNA: TGCGCCAGCAGCCAAGATCGAGTAGGCAATCAGCCCCAGCATTTT.

This clone is a singleton in its sample. The V gene is TRBV5-4, the J gene TRBJ2-7, with 13 bases identical to TRBD2. V gave up 4 bases and J gave up 4 bases; unmatched junction bases: 5. Germline V gives CDR1 SGHNT, CDR2 YYREEE (reference sequence). This CDR3 is built from 15 residues. The CDR3 here is CASSPTSGRAYEQYF. As DNA, the CDR3 is TGTGCCAGCAGCCCCACTAGCGGGAGGGCGTACGAGCAGTACTTC.

This chain joins TRBV19 and TRBJ1-5; D gene ambiguous. Trimming removed 6 bases at V and 1 base at J, with 22 bases between. CDR1 and CDR2 from the germline V gene are LNHDA and SQIVND (reference sequence). The CDR3 runs to 18 residues. CDR3 sequence reads: CASSTTGSRYFSNQPQHF. CDR3 DNA sequence: TGTGCCAGTAGCACCACGGGGTCCCGCTATTTCAGCAATCAGCCCCAGCATTTT.

CDR3 sequence (DNA): TGTGCTAGTGGTTTGGTACGATCGGCGCAGTATTTT. Encoded protein: CASGLVRSAQYF. V is TRBV12-5 and J is TRBJ2-3, with no clear D. Looked up from germline, CDR1 is LGHNT and CDR2 is FRNRAP. The CDR3 is made up of 12 amino acids. Between the trimmed V and J ends, which lost 0 bases and 10 bases, there was a span of 8 bases.

About this clone itself: The sample has other DNA sequences that encode this CDR3 too. The chain employs TRBV5-1 and TRBJ2-5, with 7 bases fitting TRBD1. Unmatched junction bases numbered 1, after V lost 0 bases and J lost 5 bases. Germline V gives CDR1 SGHRS, CDR2 YFSETQ. The CDR3 spans 13 residues. The CDR3 nucleotides are TGCGCCAGCAGCTTGGGACAGGGTGAGACCCAGTACTTC. Protein: CASSLGQGETQYF.

The V call is TRBV5-1, the J call TRBJ1-3, with TRBD1 matching over 9 bases. The junction had 5 bases not matched to a gene; V was cut back by 0 bases and J by 4 bases. Germline CDR1 is SGHRS and CDR2 is YFSETQ. The CDR3 is made up of 16 amino acids. For the CDR3, the DNA is TGCGCCAGCAGCTTGGGGGACAGGGTTGGAGGAAACACCATATATTTT. The encoded protein is CASSLGDRVGGNTIYF.

The chain uses TRBV5-6 and TRBJ2-2; 9 bases match TRBD1. Germline CDR1 is SGHDT and CDR2 is YYEEEE. The CDR3 loop spans 15 amino acids. V lost 4 bases to trimming and J lost 1 base; unmatched junction nucleotides: 2. CDR3 protein: CASSLGQGNTGELFF. In nucleotides, the CDR3 is TGTGCCAGCAGCCTGGGACAGGGGAACACCGGGGAGCTGTTTTTT.

V is TRBV15 and J is TRBJ2-6, with D possibly TRBD1 on 5 matching bases. CDR1 is LNHNV and CDR2 is YYDKDF in the germline V gene (reference sequence). Trimming removed 0 bases at V and 2 bases at J, with 8 bases between. The CDR3 spans 16 residues. The CDR3 loop is CATSRDRDAGANVLTF. The DNA of the CDR3 is TGTGCCACCAGCAGAGACAGGGATGCTGGGGCCAACGTCCTGACTTTC.